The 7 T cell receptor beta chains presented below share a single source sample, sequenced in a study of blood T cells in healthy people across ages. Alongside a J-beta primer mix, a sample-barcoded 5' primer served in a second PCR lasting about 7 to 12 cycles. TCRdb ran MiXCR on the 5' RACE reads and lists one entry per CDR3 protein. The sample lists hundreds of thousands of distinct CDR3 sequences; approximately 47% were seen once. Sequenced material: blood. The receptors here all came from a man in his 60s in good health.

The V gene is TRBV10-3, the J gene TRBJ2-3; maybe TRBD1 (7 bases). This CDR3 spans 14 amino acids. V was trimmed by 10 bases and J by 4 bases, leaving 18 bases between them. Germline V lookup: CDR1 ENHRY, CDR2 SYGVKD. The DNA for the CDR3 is TGTGCCACCAGGGGGGTACCAGGCCCAGATACGCAGTATTTT. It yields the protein CATRGVPGPDTQYF.

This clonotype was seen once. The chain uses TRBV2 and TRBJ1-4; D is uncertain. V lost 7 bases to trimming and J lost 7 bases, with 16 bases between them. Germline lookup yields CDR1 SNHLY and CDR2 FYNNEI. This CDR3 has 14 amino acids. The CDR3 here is CASKEGTLSEKLFF. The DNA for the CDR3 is TGTGCCAGCAAGGAGGGAACTTTGAGTGAAAAACTGTTTTTT.

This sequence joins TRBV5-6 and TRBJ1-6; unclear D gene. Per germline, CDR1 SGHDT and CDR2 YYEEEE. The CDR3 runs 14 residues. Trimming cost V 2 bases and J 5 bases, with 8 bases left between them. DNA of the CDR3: TGTGCCAGCAGCTTCGAACTAAATAATTCACCCCTCCACTTT. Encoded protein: CASSFELNNSPLHF.

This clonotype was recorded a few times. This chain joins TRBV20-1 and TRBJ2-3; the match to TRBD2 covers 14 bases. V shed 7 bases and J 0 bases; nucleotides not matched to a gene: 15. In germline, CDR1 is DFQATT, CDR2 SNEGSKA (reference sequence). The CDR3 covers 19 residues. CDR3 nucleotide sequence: TGCAGTGTACCCCCAGGACTAGCGGGGGGTGATCGGAGCACAGATACGCAGTATTTT. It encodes CSVPPGLAGGDRSTDTQYF.

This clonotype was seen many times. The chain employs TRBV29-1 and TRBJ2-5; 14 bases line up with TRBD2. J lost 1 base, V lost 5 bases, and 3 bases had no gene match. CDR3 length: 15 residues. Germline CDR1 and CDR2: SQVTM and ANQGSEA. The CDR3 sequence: CSVKGTSGSQETQYF. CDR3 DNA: TGCAGCGTTAAGGGGACTAGCGGGAGCCAAGAGACCCAGTACTTC.

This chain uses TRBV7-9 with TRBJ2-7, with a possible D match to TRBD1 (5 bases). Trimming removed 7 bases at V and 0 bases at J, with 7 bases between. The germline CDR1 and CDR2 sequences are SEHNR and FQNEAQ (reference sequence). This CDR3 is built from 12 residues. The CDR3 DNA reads TGTGCCAGCACAGGGAACTCCTACGAGCAGTACTTC. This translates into CASTGNSYEQYF.

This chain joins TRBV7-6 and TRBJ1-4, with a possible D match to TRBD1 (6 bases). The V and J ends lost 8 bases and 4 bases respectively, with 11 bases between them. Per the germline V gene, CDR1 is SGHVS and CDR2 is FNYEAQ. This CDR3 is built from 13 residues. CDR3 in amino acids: CASGGSRNEKLFF. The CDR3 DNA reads TGTGCCAGCGGGGGCAGCCGTAATGAAAAACTGTTTTTT.